A single sample gave rise to the 21 T cell receptor beta chains below, sequenced in a study of response to subunit inactivated influenza vaccine. Each CDR3 protein is one row after TCRdb ran MiXCR on the RT-PCR reads. This sample has hundreds of thousands of distinct CDR3 sequences, with about 14% found just once. Specimen: PBMCs from blood, collected 14 to 15 days before vaccination. The origin of the receptors is a man in his fifties who received an inactivated influenza vaccine.

This clonotype was seen a few times. This chain links TRBV3-1 with TRBJ1-3, with 8 bases that match TRBD1. The ends lost 1 base at V and 2 bases at J; junction bases unmatched: 7. This CDR3 spans 17 amino acids. Germline V lookup: CDR1 LGHDT, CDR2 YNNKEL (reference sequence). CDR3: CASSQGGAGGTGNTIYF. CDR3 DNA sequence: TGTGCCAGCAGCCAAGGAGGGGCAGGGGGCACTGGAAACACCATATATTTT.

This clonotype appeared many times. The chain carries TRBV12-3 or TRBV12-4 and TRBJ1-2, with 7 bases identical to TRBD1. The CDR3 contains 14 residues. With V trimmed by 7 bases and J by 4 bases, 9 bases remained unmatched. The CDR3 DNA reads TGTGCCAGCATTCGGACAGGTTCCTTCTATGGCTACACCTTC. Its translation: CASIRTGSFYGYTF.

This clonotype appeared many times. The chain has TRBV5-1 and TRBJ2-3; 13 bases are a match to TRBD2. The CDR3 is 19 residues long. CDR1 is SGHRS and CDR2 is YFSETQ in the germline V gene. The J segment lost 0 bases and the V segment lost 0 bases, leaving 7 bases of the junction unmatched. CDR3 residues: CASSLGLAGGSTSTDTQYF. The CDR3 nucleotides read TGCGCCAGCAGCTTGGGACTAGCGGGAGGATCAACTAGCACAGATACGCAGTATTTT.

J is TRBJ2-6 and V is TRBV14, with D perhaps TRBD1 (5 bases). Germline CDR1 and CDR2: SGHDN and FVKESK. V lost 1 base and J 1 base, leaving 5 bases between the germline ends. The CDR3 totals 15 residues. CDR3 nucleotides: TGTGCCAGCAGCCAAGGGACATCTGGGGCCAACGTCCTGACTTTC. Translated: CASSQGTSGANVLTF.

In this sample, this clonotype turned up a few times. This CDR3 is CSVVGARETQYF. In nucleotides, the CDR3 is TGCAGCGTTGTAGGAGCGCGGGAGACCCAGTACTTC. V usage is TRBV29-1 and J usage is TRBJ2-5; D is ambiguous. From germline, CDR1 is SQVTM and CDR2 ANQGSEA. V lost 4 bases and J 5 bases, leaving 11 bases between the germline ends. The CDR3 extends over 12 amino acids.

The table lists this clonotype with a few counts. This chain uses TRBV20-1 with TRBJ2-5, with TRBD1 matching 7 bases. The CDR3 is made up of 14 amino acids. CDR1 and CDR2 from the germline V gene are DFQATT and SNEGSKA (reference sequence). V was pared by 8 bases and J by 1 base, with 10 bases of the junction left unmatched. CDR3 loop: CSSTGTAVQETQYF. The CDR3 DNA reads as TGCAGTTCCACCGGGACAGCAGTCCAAGAGACCCAGTACTTC.

This clonotype occurred a few times. This sequence joins TRBV24-1 and TRBJ2-1; 16 nucleotides line up with TRBD2. The CDR3 totals 20 residues. CDR1 is KGHDR and CDR2 is SFDVKD in the germline V gene. Unmatched junction bases numbered 12, after V lost 5 bases and J lost 3 bases. DNA for the CDR3: TGTGCCACCAGTGTTTCACCCGGGACTAGCGGGGGGGCCCGCTACAATGAGCAGTTCTTC. Amino acid sequence: CATSVSPGTSGGARYNEQFF.

J is TRBJ2-1 and V is TRBV4-2, with 7 bases lining up with TRBD2. J was trimmed by 3 bases and V by 4 bases; bases with no gene match: 9. From germline, CDR1 is LGHNA and CDR2 YNFKEQ. The CDR3 runs to 16 residues. CDR3 protein: CASSPRTGTIYNEQFF. The CDR3 DNA follows: TGTGCCAGCAGCCCCAGAACCGGGACTATCTACAATGAGCAGTTCTTC.

The rearrangement uses TRBV20-1 and TRBJ1-4; perhaps TRBD1 as D (5 bases). CDR1 is DFQATT, CDR2 SNEGSKA, per germline (reference sequence). CDR3 length: 13 residues. Trimming took 5 bases from V and 8 from J, leaving 15 bases between them. The CDR3 protein is CSAPETEGEKLFF. The CDR3 DNA is TGCAGTGCTCCAGAGACAGAGGGAGAAAAACTGTTTTTT.

The DNA of the CDR3 is TGTGCCAGCAGCTTGGACGGACTAGCGGGAGTTGGGGAGACCCAGTACTTC. Protein product: CASSLDGLAGVGETQYF. The chain has TRBV5-4 and TRBJ2-5; 13 bases agree with TRBD2. This CDR3 is 17 amino acids long. Germline V gene data show CDR1 as SGHNT and CDR2 as YYREEE (reference sequence). J gave up 5 bases and V 0 bases, and 7 bases lay outside the gene matches.

The rearrangement links TRBV5-1 to TRBJ2-3, with TRBD2 as a possible D gene (6 bases). The CDR3 spans 16 residues. Germline lookup yields CDR1 SGHRS and CDR2 YFSETQ. Trimming shortened V by 2 bases and J by 0 bases, and 13 bases separated the two germline ends. The CDR3 sequence: CASSLAGTSSTDTQYF. CDR3 DNA: TGCGCCAGCAGCTTAGCCGGGACTTCGAGCACAGATACGCAGTATTTT.

Only a few counts were recorded for this clonotype. The chain has TRBV20-1 and TRBJ2-7; D uncertain. Trimming left V 1 base short and J 7 bases short, with 11 bases between. Looked up from germline, CDR1 is DFQATT and CDR2 is SNEGSKA (reference sequence). This CDR3 comprises 12 residues. The CDR3 reads CSARVAAGEQYF. The CDR3 region has the DNA TGCAGTGCTAGAGTAGCAGCAGGAGAGCAGTACTTC.

The sample holds many counts of this clonotype. This chain joins TRBV27 and TRBJ2-3; 10 positions match TRBD2. After removal of 3 bases from V and 3 bases from J, the junction contained 6 bases not matched to a gene. The CDR3 consists of 16 residues. Germline V gene data show CDR1 as MNHEY and CDR2 as SMNVEV (reference sequence). This chain's CDR3 is CASSLKAGGRTDTQYF. The CDR3, as DNA: TGTGCCAGCAGTTTGAAAGCGGGGGGGCGAACAGATACGCAGTATTTT.

This clonotype was counted ten times or more. The chain has TRBV6-2 or TRBV6-3 and TRBJ1-1; 11 bases fit TRBD1. This CDR3 spans 14 amino acids. Germline trimming cut 4 bases from V and 3 bases from J; bases unmatched to any gene: 1. Germline V gene lookup returns CDR1 MNHEY and CDR2 SVGEGT. CDR3 residues: CASSWGQGDTEAFF. The CDR3 DNA is TGTGCCAGCAGTTGGGGACAGGGGGACACTGAAGCTTTCTTT.

This clonotype came up a few times. The V call is TRBV4-3, the J call TRBJ2-3, with D uncertain. Looked up from germline, CDR1 is LGHNA and CDR2 is YSLEER. The CDR3 is 13 amino acids. V lost 3 bases, J lost 10 bases, and 14 bases lay in between. Here the CDR3 DNA reads TGCGCCAGCAGCCACACGACCCGAGAGGCGCAGTATTTT. Translated, it gives CASSHTTREAQYF.

This clonotype was seen a handful of times. V is TRBV11-2 and J is TRBJ2-1; 8 nucleotides align to TRBD1. The CDR3 length is 16 residues. Losses at the gene ends were 1 base for V and 4 bases for J; bases not matched to a gene: 6. Per the germline V gene, CDR1 is SGHAT and CDR2 is FQNNGV. CDR3 loop: CASSLVWTGKYNEQFF. Here the CDR3 DNA reads TGTGCCAGCAGCTTAGTATGGACAGGGAAATACAATGAGCAGTTCTTC.

This clonotype was seen a handful of times. V and J are TRBV6-1 and TRBJ1-6, with unresolved D. Looked up from germline, CDR1 is MNHNS and CDR2 is SASEGT. The ends were cut back, 1 base at V and 4 bases at J, with 8 bases in the middle. The CDR3 loop spans 15 amino acids. The chain's CDR3 is CASSEGLGYNSPLHF. DNA for the CDR3: TGTGCCAGCAGTGAAGGGCTCGGTTATAATTCACCCCTCCACTTT.

This clonotype was counted only a few times. J is TRBJ2-7 and V is TRBV7-6, with TRBD2 matching 13 bases. The germline CDR1 and CDR2 sequences are SGHVS and FNYEAQ. This CDR3 is built from 16 residues. V lost 4 bases and J lost 6; bases outside the gene matches: 9. CDR3 bases: TGTGCCAGCAGCTCAGGGACTAGCGGGGACCTGTTCGAGCAGTACTTC. Protein product: CASSSGTSGDLFEQYF.

This clonotype was observed a handful of times. The chain links TRBV20-1 to TRBJ2-3, with D perhaps TRBD2 (6 bases). The CDR3 spans 16 residues. V was trimmed by 1 base and J by 3 bases, leaving 17 bases between them. Per germline, CDR1 DFQATT and CDR2 SNEGSKA (reference sequence). The CDR3 spells CSARGAGPRGTDTQYF. The CDR3 nucleotides are TGCAGTGCTAGAGGGGCGGGACCGCGGGGAACAGATACGCAGTATTTT.

The table lists this clonotype with many counts. The V and J genes are TRBV6-1 and TRBJ2-7, with D perhaps TRBD1 (6 bases). Germline V gives CDR1 MNHNS, CDR2 SASEGT. Trimming left V 6 bases short and J 0 bases short, with 15 bases between. The CDR3 spans 15 residues. The CDR3 protein is CASRRQAHSSYEQYF. The CDR3 bases are TGTGCCAGCAGACGACAGGCCCACAGCTCCTACGAGCAGTACTTC.

There are many counts of this clonotype. The rearrangement links TRBV29-1 to TRBJ2-1; 11 bases map to TRBD2. CDR3 length: 19 amino acids. Germline-derived CDR1 and CDR2 are SQVTM and ANQGSEA. The ends lost 4 bases at V and 6 bases at J; junction bases unmatched: 20. CDR3 loop: CSVVKLVTSGRSSINEQFF. DNA for the CDR3: TGCAGCGTTGTGAAATTGGTTACTAGCGGGAGATCGTCGATCAATGAGCAGTTCTTC.